Listed below are T cell receptor beta chains from one sample, sequenced in a study of blood T cell repertoires in COVID-19. Profiled with immunoSEQ multiplex PCR; TCRdb holds only in-frame clones, not every one. There are 78,000 or so clones in the sample; around 81% occur only once, and roughly 9% lies in the top ten. Sequenced input: peripheral blood. All receptors come from a human donor in a cohort sampled during active COVID-19. The CDR3 runs from the conserved cysteine through the conserved F or W. Each record gives: V gene, J gene, clone size, D gene, CDR3 DNA, CDR3 protein. A D gene is named only where the DNA matches it firmly. Expanded clones get a size class; other rows say once, few or many, or leave the size out.

v_call: TRBV5-1
j_call: TRBJ1-4
clone_size: .
d_call: .
cdr3_nt: TGCGCCAGCAGCCACGGGGGGACGCAAGAAAAACTGTTTTTT
cdr3_aa: CASSHGGTQEKLFF

v_call: TRBV3-1/TRBV3-2
j_call: TRBJ1-2
clone_size: .
d_call: .
cdr3_nt: TGTGCCAGCAGTCACCGTCGGGGTAACTATGGCTACACCTTC
cdr3_aa: CASSHRRGNYGYTF

v_call: TRBV6-6
j_call: TRBJ2-7
clone_size: .
d_call: TRBD1
cdr3_nt: TGTGCCAGCAGTTACGGGACAGGGGCAAACTACGAGCAGTACTTC
cdr3_aa: CASSYGTGANYEQYF

v_call: TRBV7-9
j_call: TRBJ1-3
clone_size: .
d_call: .
cdr3_nt: TGTGCCAGCACTGGAGGGAACACCATATATTTT
cdr3_aa: CASTGGNTIYF

v_call: TRBV15
j_call: TRBJ2-3
clone_size: .
d_call: .
cdr3_nt: TGTGCCACCAGCGGAGGGAGGCTTATGGGGACAGATACGCAGTATTTT
cdr3_aa: CATSGGRLMGTDTQYF

v_call: TRBV29-1
j_call: TRBJ1-1
clone_size: .
d_call: .
cdr3_nt: TGCAGCGTTGAATTGACAGGAAAAGCTTTCTTT
cdr3_aa: CSVELTGKAFF

v_call: TRBV28
j_call: TRBJ2-1
clone_size: .
d_call: TRBD2
cdr3_nt: TGTGCCAGCAGTTTAGGGAGGACTAGCGGGATCGATGAGCAGTTCTTC
cdr3_aa: CASSLGRTSGIDEQFF

v_call: TRBV3-1/TRBV3-2
j_call: TRBJ2-1
clone_size: .
d_call: TRBD2
cdr3_nt: TGTGCCAGCAGCCAAACCACTAGCGGGACTTCCAATGAGCAGTTCTTC
cdr3_aa: CASSQTTSGTSNEQFF

v_call: TRBV19
j_call: TRBJ2-1
clone_size: .
d_call: TRBD2
cdr3_nt: TGTGCCAGTAGCATAGCGGGAGGGCCGGGATACAATGAGCAGTTCTTC
cdr3_aa: CASSIAGGPGYNEQFF

v_call: TRBV2
j_call: TRBJ2-1
clone_size: once
d_call: TRBD1
cdr3_nt: TGTGCCAGCAAACCCGACAGGGTTCACGGGTTCTACAATGAGCAGTTCTTC
cdr3_aa: CASKPDRVHGFYNEQFF

v_call: TRBV27
j_call: TRBJ2-7
clone_size: .
d_call: .
cdr3_nt: TGTGCCATCCTACCCGCTGAGCAGTACTTC
cdr3_aa: CAILPAEQYF

v_call: TRBV6-5
j_call: TRBJ1-5
clone_size: .
d_call: .
cdr3_nt: TGTGCCAGCAGTTACTCGCAGGGCGGTCAGCCCCAGCATTTT
cdr3_aa: CASSYSQGGQPQHF

v_call: TRBV5-1
j_call: TRBJ1-3
clone_size: .
d_call: TRBD1
cdr3_nt: TGCGCCAGCAGCTCCGGAACAGGGGGAGGAAACACCATATATTTT
cdr3_aa: CASSSGTGGGNTIYF

v_call: TRBV4-2
j_call: TRBJ1-2
clone_size: .
d_call: .
cdr3_nt: TGTGCCAGCAGCCAAGATCAGGGAGCGGGAAATCTCTATGGCTACACCTTC
cdr3_aa: CASSQDQGAGNLYGYTF

v_call: TRBV24-1
j_call: TRBJ2-3
clone_size: .
d_call: TRBD2
cdr3_nt: TGTGCCACCAGTGCCCGCGGGGGACTAGCGGGAACCACAGATACGCAGTATTTT
cdr3_aa: CATSARGGLAGTTDTQYF

v_call: TRBV19
j_call: TRBJ2-5
clone_size: .
d_call: TRBD2
cdr3_nt: TGTGCCAGTAGTGGAGTATTCGGTCGGAGAGCGGGGGAGACCCAGTACTTC
cdr3_aa: CASSGVFGRRAGETQYF

v_call: TRBV5-1
j_call: TRBJ2-4
clone_size: .
d_call: TRBD1
cdr3_nt: TGCGCCAGCAGCTTGCGGCAGGGGGCTGGAAACATTCAGTACTTC
cdr3_aa: CASSLRQGAGNIQYF

v_call: TRBV6-5
j_call: TRBJ2-2
clone_size: .
d_call: .
cdr3_nt: TGTGCCAGCAAGAGGCAGGGTGACTTCACCGGGGAGCTGTTTTTT
cdr3_aa: CASKRQGDFTGELFF

v_call: TRBV19
j_call: TRBJ2-5
clone_size: .
d_call: TRBD2
cdr3_nt: TGTGCCAGTGGACCCGGGGGGAGAGAGACCCAGTACTTC
cdr3_aa: CASGPGGRETQYF

v_call: TRBV28
j_call: TRBJ1-1
clone_size: .
d_call: TRBD1
cdr3_nt: TGTGCCAGCAGGACCCGGGACAGGGGGCCGGTGAACACTGAAGCTTTCTTT
cdr3_aa: CASRTRDRGPVNTEAFF

v_call: TRBV18
j_call: TRBJ2-7
clone_size: .
d_call: .
cdr3_nt: TGTGCCAGCTCACCACCCAAGGGGGAGCAGGGTCAAAACTTCTACGAGCAGTACTTC
cdr3_aa: CASSPPKGEQGQNFYEQYF

v_call: TRBV5-8
j_call: TRBJ2-7
clone_size: once
d_call: .
cdr3_nt: TGTGCCAGCAGTTTTCAGTACGAGCAGTACTTC
cdr3_aa: CASSFQYEQYF

v_call: TRBV9
j_call: TRBJ2-2
clone_size: .
d_call: .
cdr3_nt: TGTGCCAGCAGCCCCACGACTAAAGCGGTTAACACCGGGGAGCTGTTTTTT
cdr3_aa: CASSPTTKAVNTGELFF

v_call: TRBV15
j_call: TRBJ1-2
clone_size: .
d_call: .
cdr3_nt: TGTGCCACCAGCAGAGGGGTGGAGGGTAACTATGGCTACACCTTC
cdr3_aa: CATSRGVEGNYGYTF

v_call: TRBV18
j_call: TRBJ2-1
clone_size: .
d_call: .
cdr3_nt: TGTGCCAGCTCAGCTATCGGGGAGTGGGATGAGCAGTTCTTC
cdr3_aa: CASSAIGEWDEQFF

v_call: TRBV5-8
j_call: TRBJ2-3
clone_size: .
d_call: TRBD2
cdr3_nt: TGTGCCAGCAGCCATCTGATAGCGGGGGGGACAGATACGCAGTATTTT
cdr3_aa: CASSHLIAGGTDTQYF

v_call: TRBV11-2
j_call: TRBJ1-4
clone_size: .
d_call: TRBD1
cdr3_nt: TGTGCCAGCAGCTTCGGACAGGCATACGGTGAAAAACTGTTTTTT
cdr3_aa: CASSFGQAYGEKLFF

v_call: TRBV30
j_call: TRBJ1-4
clone_size: once
d_call: TRBD1
cdr3_nt: TGTGCCTGGAGTCTGGACAGGAGGAATGAAAAACTGTTTTTT
cdr3_aa: CAWSLDRRNEKLFF

v_call: TRBV6-6
j_call: TRBJ2-5
clone_size: .
d_call: TRBD2
cdr3_nt: TGTGCCAGCAGTTACTCGAGCCGGGGGGGCCGGGAGACCCAGTACTTC
cdr3_aa: CASSYSSRGGRETQYF

v_call: TRBV3-1/TRBV3-2
j_call: TRBJ1-1
clone_size: .
d_call: .
cdr3_nt: TGTGCCAGCAGCGTACAGGGTGATGGTACTGAAGCTTTCTTT
cdr3_aa: CASSVQGDGTEAFF

v_call: TRBV18
j_call: TRBJ1-2
clone_size: .
d_call: .
cdr3_nt: TGTGCCAGCTCACCCGGACAGCCCAATGGCTACACCTTC
cdr3_aa: CASSPGQPNGYTF

v_call: TRBV11-3
j_call: TRBJ2-1
clone_size: .
d_call: TRBD2
cdr3_nt: TGTGCCAGCAGCCTTGCCTCGGGACTAGCGGGAGTTAGATCAGGGGATGAGCAGTTCTTC
cdr3_aa: CASSLASGLAGVRSGDEQFF

v_call: TRBV6-5
j_call: TRBJ1-5
clone_size: once
d_call: .
cdr3_nt: TGTGCCAGCAAAGAGGGCTATCAGCCCCAGCATTTT
cdr3_aa: CASKEGYQPQHF

v_call: TRBV12-3/TRBV12-4
j_call: TRBJ1-5
clone_size: .
d_call: .
cdr3_nt: TGTGCCAGCAGGGCCAGGGACACTCAGCCCCAGCATTTT
cdr3_aa: CASRARDTQPQHF

v_call: TRBV7-8
j_call: TRBJ1-3
clone_size: .
d_call: TRBD1
cdr3_nt: TGTGCCAGCAGCTTCCGGTTACAGGGGGCCCCTGGAAACACCATATATTTT
cdr3_aa: CASSFRLQGAPGNTIYF

v_call: TRBV5-1
j_call: TRBJ2-5
clone_size: .
d_call: TRBD1
cdr3_nt: TGCGCCAGCAGCTTTCAGACAGGGGAAGGGGAGACCCAGTACTTC
cdr3_aa: CASSFQTGEGETQYF

v_call: TRBV28
j_call: TRBJ2-3
clone_size: .
d_call: TRBD1
cdr3_nt: TGTGCCAGCATTCTCCAGGGGGCGACAGATACGCAGTATTTT
cdr3_aa: CASILQGATDTQYF

v_call: TRBV6-5
j_call: TRBJ1-3
clone_size: once
d_call: TRBD1
cdr3_nt: TGTGCCAGCACGCAAACAGGGGATTCAGGAAACACCATATATTTT
cdr3_aa: CASTQTGDSGNTIYF

v_call: TRBV6-5
j_call: TRBJ2-7
clone_size: .
d_call: TRBD1
cdr3_nt: TGTGCCAGCAGGAGACAGGGTGGGTACGAGCAGTACTTC
cdr3_aa: CASRRQGGYEQYF

v_call: TRBV9
j_call: TRBJ1-6
clone_size: .
d_call: .
cdr3_nt: TGTGCCAGCAGCGTAGACACCTATTCACCCCTCCACTTT
cdr3_aa: CASSVDTYSPLHF

v_call: TRBV5-1
j_call: TRBJ1-5
clone_size: .
d_call: .
cdr3_nt: TGCGCCAGCAGCTTGGCAGGGATGGATCAGCCCCAGCATTTT
cdr3_aa: CASSLAGMDQPQHF

v_call: TRBV6-5
j_call: TRBJ2-3
clone_size: once
d_call: TRBD1
cdr3_nt: TGTGCCAGCAGACAGGGGGGCGGCACAGATACGCAGTATTTT
cdr3_aa: CASRQGGGTDTQYF

v_call: TRBV11-2
j_call: TRBJ1-1
clone_size: .
d_call: .
cdr3_nt: TGTGCCAGCAGCTTAGCCCTACAAGCTTTCTTT
cdr3_aa: CASSLALQAFF

v_call: TRBV7-6
j_call: TRBJ2-1
clone_size: .
d_call: .
cdr3_nt: TGTGCCAGCAGCTCCCCTACAGGGATCAATGAGCAGTTCTTC
cdr3_aa: CASSSPTGINEQFF

v_call: TRBV6-5
j_call: TRBJ2-7
clone_size: .
d_call: .
cdr3_nt: TGTGCCAGCAGTTACTCCACGGAGGGCGCGCGCTACGAGCAGTACTTC
cdr3_aa: CASSYSTEGARYEQYF